This T cell receptor (beta chain) was observed in a study of PD-1 blockade in classical Hodgkin lymphoma (dated by TCRdb to 2018 to 2020). About the investigation overall: The study used TCR beta sequencing and CyTOF to define a peripheral blood immune signature of response to PD-1 blockade in classical Hodgkin lymphoma. What the research found in general, with its limitations: The study covered only a single clinical trial cohort, and the causes of the repertoire differences, possibly disease activity or prior therapy, were still not defined. Baseline TCR diversity was reported to be lower in newly diagnosed patients than in healthy donors and to be lower still in relapsed/refractory patients.

Concerning this clone: Its antigen is still unknown. It has no much larger one-base neighbor in the sample; base qualities were not kept.

The intended sense of this specimen's time point label: newly diagnosed, previously untreated cHL patient sample. As a comparison group for the relapsed/refractory trial patients, PBMCs from patients with newly diagnosed, previously untreated classical Hodgkin lymphoma were sequenced. Peripheral blood was collected in 8 mL Vacutainer Cell Preparation Tubes, from which PBMCs were isolated by centrifugation and then cryopreserved. Genomic DNA was isolated using the Qiagen DNeasy kit from unsorted PBMCs as well as from negatively selected CD4+ and CD8+ fractions. TCR beta CDR3 regions were subjected to amplification by immunoSEQ multiplex PCR with primers that anneal to V and J segments. A synthetic immune receptor repertoire was used to minimize amplification bias, and remaining bias was computationally removed after sequencing. The study's own analysis went as follows. Custom Python scripts were used to quantify repertoire diversity as the Shannon entropy index. Unsorted, CD4+ and CD8+ repertoires were examined separately, except in combined analyses, for which CD4+ and CD8+ sequences were merged in silico. Sourced from immuneACCESS, this table was stored by TCRdb with only in-frame sequences that have V and J called. A share of the clones is absent; for the studies checked, an unresolved V gene accounts for under half, and the remainder has no known explanation. V, J and clone size are taken as reported in that table, and D and trimming were inferred from the DNA itself. The sample profile shows fewer than 90,000 clones; about 94% of them were found once. Less than 3.5% of the sample comes from the top ten.

From the cysteine up to the phenylalanine, the CDR3 has a length of 16 residues. Only the CDR3 part of the read is kept: 48 bases, read in frame from the first base. CDR1 and CDR2, looked up from the germline V gene, are MGHRA and YSYEKL. Relative to germline, V is 3 bases shorter and J is 4 bases shorter, with 16 bases between their ends. This clonotype was sampled from a human donor with classical Hodgkin lymphoma. The specimen was peripheral blood mononuclear cells (PBMCs). The rearrangement combines TRBV4-1 with TRBJ1-5, and the D gene may be TRBD1, 5 bases matching. The nucleotide sequence reads TGCGCCAGCAGCCACGACGAGGGGTGGGGAAATCAGCCCCAGCATTTT. It is translated as CASSHDEGWGNQPQHF.